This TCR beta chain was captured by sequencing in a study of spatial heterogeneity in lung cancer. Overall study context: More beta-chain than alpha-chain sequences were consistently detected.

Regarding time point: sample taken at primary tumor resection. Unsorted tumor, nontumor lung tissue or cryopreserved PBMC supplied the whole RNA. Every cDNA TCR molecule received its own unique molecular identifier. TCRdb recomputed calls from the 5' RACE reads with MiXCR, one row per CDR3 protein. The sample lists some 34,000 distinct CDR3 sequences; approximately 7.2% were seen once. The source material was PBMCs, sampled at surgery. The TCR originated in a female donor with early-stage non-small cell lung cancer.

The DNA of the CDR3 is TGCGCCAGCAGCTTGTTGGGTGAATCTGAGATCTATGGCTACACCTTC. It codes for CASSLLGESEIYGYTF. V is TRBV5-1 and J is TRBJ1-2, with D uncertain. The CDR3 spans 16 residues. Trimming removed 1 base from V and 4 bases from J, with 17 bases in between. The V gene's germline CDR1 is SGHRS and CDR2 YFSETQ.